This TCR beta chain was captured in a study of cytomegalovirus exposure and HLA in healthy donors. The V and J ends lost 0 bases and 0 bases respectively, with 12 bases between them. Germline V lookup: CDR1 SGHRS, CDR2 YFSETQ. This CDR3 contains 16 residues. General observations from the study: The Asian-associated ancestry cluster reportedly had fewer N-insertions than the approximately 670-donor mean in a later analysis.

This clone appeared a few times. No antigen is known for it. PCR amplification relied on 60 Vbeta primers (plus 13 Jbeta primers). Assay: immunoSEQ multiplex PCR; the TCRdb copy retains only in-frame clones and omits some. Seen here are about 260,000 clones, around 65% observed once, and the top ten hold 2% to 2.5%. The V gene is TRBV5-1, the J gene TRBJ1-1; D not certain. Sequencing was carried out using PBMCs. This TCR was recovered from a female donor in good health and CMV-seronegative. CDR3 residues: CASSLGSIQMNTEAFF. The CDR3, as DNA: TGCGCCAGCAGCTTGGGTAGCATCCAAATGAACACTGAAGCTTTCTTT.